Presented here are 8 T cell receptor beta chains from one specimen sequenced in a study of T-cell memory formation after mild COVID-19. MiXCR, run by TCRdb on the 5' RACE reads, gives a single entry per CDR3 protein. The table lists around 250,000 distinct CDR3 sequences, approximately 9% of them singletons. Sequencing was performed on PBMCs or a T cell subset sorted from them (not recorded which). Source of these receptors: a man aged 18 to 29 who had mild COVID-19 (a few samples of this study predate the infection). Cell type and time point are not known.

This chain uses TRBV29-1 with TRBJ1-1, with D perhaps matching TRBD1 (5 bases). V shed 5 bases and J shed 5 bases, with 15 bases lying between them. The germline V gene has CDR1 SQVTM and CDR2 ANQGSEA. CDR3 length: 13 residues. Here the CDR3 DNA reads TGCAGCGTTCGTCCCACTGGGGGGACTGAAGCTTTCTTT. Translating gives CSVRPTGGTEAFF.

This clonotype has at least ten counts. The rearrangement links TRBV7-8 to TRBJ1-2, with unresolved D. Germline CDR1 reads SGHVS; CDR2 reads FQNEAQ. Trimming left V 0 bases short and J 4 bases short, with 6 bases between. The CDR3 spans 13 residues. CDR3 sequence reads: CASSLARTYGYTF. The DNA for the CDR3 is TGTGCCAGCAGCTTAGCTCGGACCTATGGCTACACCTTC.

This chain uses TRBV4-1 with TRBJ1-2; 8 bases align to TRBD1. The CDR3 loop spans 15 amino acids. Germline trimming cut 3 bases from V and 14 bases from J; bases unmatched to any gene: 17. Germline V gene lookup returns CDR1 MGHRA and CDR2 YSYEKL. The CDR3 DNA is TGCGCCAGCAGCCACCCGCGGGGGACAGGAACGAGGTCGACCTTC. As protein: CASSHPRGTGTRSTF.

Ten or more counts support this clonotype. This chain connects TRBV6-2 or TRBV6-3 to TRBJ2-2, with D possibly being TRBD2 (6 bases). CDR1 and CDR2 (germline): MNHEY, SVGEGT. This CDR3 comprises 15 residues. V was pared by 0 bases and J by 5 bases, with 10 bases between. DNA of the CDR3: TGTGCCAGCAGTTACTCTAGACTAGTTACCGGGGAGCTGTTTTTT. Translating it yields CASSYSRLVTGELFF.

This clonotype occurred a few times. V is TRBV6-1 and J is TRBJ2-3; TRBD2 aligns across 11 bases. The trim removed 1 base at V and 3 bases at J, leaving 6 bases unmatched. The CDR3 length is 17 residues. Germline V gene data show CDR1 as MNHNS and CDR2 as SASEGT. The DNA for the CDR3 is TGTGCCAGCAGTGAAGGTAGTACTAGCGGGGGAACAGATACGCAGTATTTT. This encodes CASSEGSTSGGTDTQYF.

The sample holds a few counts of this clonotype. This chain links TRBV7-2 with TRBJ2-3, with TRBD2 identical over 9 bases. This CDR3 is 16 amino acids long. The J segment lost 4 bases and the V segment lost 2 bases, leaving 7 bases of the junction unmatched. Per the germline V gene, CDR1 is SGHTA and CDR2 is FQGNSA. DNA of the CDR3: TGTGCCAGCAGCTTAATTGGCGGGGGGGCCTCAGATACGCAGTATTTT. Protein sequence: CASSLIGGGASDTQYF.

This clonotype has only a few counts. V gene TRBV12-3 or TRBV12-4 combines with J gene TRBJ1-5; D uncertain. Trimming left V 6 bases short and J 1 base short, with 10 bases between. The CDR3 covers 14 residues. Here the CDR3 reads CASSPDISNQPQHF. The CDR3 DNA reads as TGTGCCAGCAGCCCCGACATAAGCAATCAGCCCCAGCATTTT.

This chain connects TRBV10-3 to TRBJ1-3, with D hard to call. Germline CDR1 and CDR2: ENHRY and SYGVKD. The CDR3 consists of 13 residues. Trimming took off 10 bases at V and 0 bases at J, with 10 bases between the two ends. CDR3: CASGRVSGNTIYF. The CDR3 DNA is TGTGCCAGTGGACGCGTCTCTGGAAACACCATATATTTT.